This is a list of T cell receptor beta chains from one sample in a study of CD8 T cells in ankylosing spondylitis. TCRdb reanalysed the 5' RACE reads using MiXCR and keeps one entry per CDR3 protein. The repertoire includes around 540,000 distinct CDR3 sequences, roughly 13% of them detected once, and around 6.8% sits in the top ten. Material for sequencing was blood, either unsorted or a sorted T cell fraction (not recorded which). These receptor sequences come from a male donor with ankylosing spondylitis. CDR3s include the opening cysteine and the closing phenylalanine or tryptophan. D genes are given only for firm matches. Not all rows give a size; the values are once, few, many and, for expanded clones, a class.

D	V	J	size	DNA	CDR3
TRBD1	TRBV5-1	TRBJ1-3	few	TGCGCCAGCAGCTTAGCCGGGACAGTCGACTCTGGAAACACCATATATTTT	CASSLAGTVDSGNTIYF
TRBD2	TRBV3-1	TRBJ2-2	.	TGTGCCAGCACCCCGACTAGCGGGAGGGACACCGGGGAGCTGTTTTTT	CASTPTSGRDTGELFF
.	TRBV6-1	TRBJ2-7	many	TGTGCCAGCAGTGGTTTTACAGTCTACGAGCAGTACTTC	CASSGFTVYEQYF
TRBD2	TRBV6-1	TRBJ2-3	few	TGTGCCAGCAGTGAACCTAGCGGGAGAACCACAGATACGCAGTATTTT	CASSEPSGRTTDTQYF
.	TRBV11-3	TRBJ2-1	.	TGTGCCAGCAGCTTGGGACGGAACTATGAGCAGTTCTTC	CASSLGRNYEQFF
.	TRBV10-3	TRBJ1-5	few	TGTGCCATCAGTGAGTCGAGGGGGGCGGCGCAGCCCCAGCATTTT	CAISESRGAAQPQHF
TRBD2	TRBV5-1	TRBJ2-3	many	TGCGCCAGCAGCTCGGGACTAGCGATCCTCACAGATACGCAGTATTTT	CASSSGLAILTDTQYF
TRBD1	TRBV4-2	TRBJ1-4	many	TGTGCCAGCAGCCACGGGGACAGGGGAACTAATGAAAAACTGTTTTTT	CASSHGDRGTNEKLFF
TRBD2	TRBV12-3/TRBV12-4	TRBJ2-3	.	TGTGCCAGCAGTTTCGTAGCGGGAGCCGGCACAGATACGCAGTATTTT	CASSFVAGAGTDTQYF
.	TRBV7-7	TRBJ2-5	many	TGTGCCAGCAGTTTGGGTCGGCAAGAGACCCAGTACTTC	CASSLGRQETQYF
.	TRBV12-3/TRBV12-4	TRBJ1-2	few	TGTGCCAGCAGGCCTTCTTCGAACTATGGCTACACCTTC	CASRPSSNYGYTF
.	TRBV11-2	TRBJ2-5	few	TGTGCCAGCAGCTTAATCCGGGGGCTAGCGAGGGAGACCCAGTACTTC	CASSLIRGLARETQYF
.	TRBV5-1	TRBJ1-6	.	TGCGCCAGCAGCCCCCAGGGCCCAGCTGAGTCCCTCCACTTT	CASSPQGPAESLHF
TRBD1	TRBV28	TRBJ1-5	few	TGTGCCAGCAGCTTTCTTATACCGACAGGGAGTAATCAGCCCCAGCATTTT	CASSFLIPTGSNQPQHF
.	TRBV29-1	TRBJ2-7	few	TGCAGCGTTGAAGAATTCGAGAAGGGGGGCGAGCAGTACTTC	CSVEEFEKGGEQYF